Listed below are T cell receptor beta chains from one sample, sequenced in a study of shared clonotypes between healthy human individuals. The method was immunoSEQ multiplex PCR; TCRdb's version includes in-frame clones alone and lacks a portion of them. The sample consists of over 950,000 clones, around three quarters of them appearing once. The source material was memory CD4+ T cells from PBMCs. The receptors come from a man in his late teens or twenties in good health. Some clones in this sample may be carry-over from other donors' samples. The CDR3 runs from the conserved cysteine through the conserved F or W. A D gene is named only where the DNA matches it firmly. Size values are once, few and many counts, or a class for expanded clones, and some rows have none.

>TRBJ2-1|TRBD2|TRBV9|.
TGTGCCAGCAGCGTAGTAGCGGGGAAAGACAATGAGCAGTTCTTC
CASSVVAGKDNEQFF
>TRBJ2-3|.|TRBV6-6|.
TGTGCCAGCAGTTCTGAGGGGGATACGCAGTATTTT
CASSSEGDTQYF
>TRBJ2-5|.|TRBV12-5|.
TGTGCTAGTGGTTTAATAGGGGGAGAGACCCAGTACTTC
CASGLIGGETQYF
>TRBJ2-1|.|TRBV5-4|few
TGTGCCAGCAGCCCGATGGGGGCCTACAATGAGCAGTTCTTC
CASSPMGAYNEQFF
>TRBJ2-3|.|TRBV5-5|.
TGTGCCAGCAGCTTGGAACGGGAGTGGTCAGATACGCAGTATTTT
CASSLEREWSDTQYF
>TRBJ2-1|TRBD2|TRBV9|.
TGTGCCAGCAGCGTAGCTGGAGCTAGCGGGACCCATGAGCAGTTCTTC
CASSVAGASGTHEQFF
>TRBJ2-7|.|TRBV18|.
TGTGCCAGCTCACCCCTAGGTCGCGAGCAGTACTTC
CASSPLGREQYF
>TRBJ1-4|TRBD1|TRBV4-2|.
TGTGCCAGCAGCCAAAAGACAGGGTGGAGTGAAAAACTGTTTTTT
CASSQKTGWSEKLFF
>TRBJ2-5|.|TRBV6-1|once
TGTGCCAGCAGTGAAGTTCGGGGGAGCAGCGAGACCCAGTACTTC
CASSEVRGSSETQYF
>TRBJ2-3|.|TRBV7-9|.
TGTGCCAGCACCGCCGTGGGGGCGGATACGCAGTATTTT
CASTAVGADTQYF
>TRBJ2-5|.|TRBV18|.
TGTGCCAGCTCACTTTATTCCGGGAACCAAGAGACCCAGTACTTC
CASSLYSGNQETQYF
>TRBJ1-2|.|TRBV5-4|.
TGTGCCAGCAGCTCGGCCCAAAAAAACTATGGCTACACCTTC
CASSSAQKNYGYTF
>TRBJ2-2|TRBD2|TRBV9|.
TGTGCCAGCAGCTACAGCGGGACCAACACCGGGGAGCTGTTTTTT
CASSYSGTNTGELFF
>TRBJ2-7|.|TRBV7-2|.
TGTGCCAGCAGCTTAGACGGGGTGGGCTACGAGCAGTACTTC
CASSLDGVGYEQYF
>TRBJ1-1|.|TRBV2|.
TGTGCCAGCAGCCCCCGGGACGGTGAAGCTTTCTTT
CASSPRDGEAFF
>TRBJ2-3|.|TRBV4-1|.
TGCGCCAGCAGCCCCATATCGAGCGCAGATACGCAGTATTTT
CASSPISSADTQYF
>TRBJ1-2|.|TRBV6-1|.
TGTGCCAGCAGTGAACGAGACGGGTGGATCTATGGCTACACCTTC
CASSERDGWIYGYTF
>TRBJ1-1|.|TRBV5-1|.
TGCGCCAGCACCTCCTGGGGGGGCGCAGGAATGAACACTGAAGCTTTCTTT
CASTSWGGAGMNTEAFF
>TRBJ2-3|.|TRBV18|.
TGTGCCAGCTCACCAGTTAGCGGACCCCCGGATACGCAGTATTTT
CASSPVSGPPDTQYF
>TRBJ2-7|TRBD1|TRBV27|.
TGTGCCAGCAGTTCTCACAGGGGGCGGGACGAGCAGTACTTC
CASSSHRGRDEQYF
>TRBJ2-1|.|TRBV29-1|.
TGCAGCGTTGAGACGTACAATGAGCAGTTCTTC
CSVETYNEQFF
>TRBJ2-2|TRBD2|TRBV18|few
TGTGCCAGCTCTCGCGGGACTAGCGGGACCGGGGAGCTGTTTTTT
CASSRGTSGTGELFF
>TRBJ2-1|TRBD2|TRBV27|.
TGTGCCAGCAGTCCGAGACTAGCGGGGGGATACAATGAGCAGTTCTTC
CASSPRLAGGYNEQFF
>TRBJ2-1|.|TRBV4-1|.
TGCGCCAGCAGCCAAGATGAGGGGGATGAGCAGTTCTTC
CASSQDEGDEQFF
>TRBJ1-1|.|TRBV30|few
TGTGCCTGGGATCTTGACAGAACTATGAACACTGAAGCTTTCTTT
CAWDLDRTMNTEAFF
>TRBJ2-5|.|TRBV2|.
TGTGCCAGCAGTGAGGGAGGTCCAGAGACCCAGTACTTC
CASSEGGPETQYF
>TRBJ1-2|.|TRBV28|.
TGTGCCAGCAGTTCCAGATCCTACTATGGCTACACCTTC
CASSSRSYYGYTF
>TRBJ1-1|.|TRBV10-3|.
TGTGCCATCAGTGAGTCGAGGGGAGGCACTGAAGCTTTCTTT
CAISESRGGTEAFF
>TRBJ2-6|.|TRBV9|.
TGTGCCAGCAGCGTAGAGCCCGGAGGGGGCCCTGGGGCCAACGTCCTGACTTTC
CASSVEPGGGPGANVLTF
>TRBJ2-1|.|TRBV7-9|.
TGTGCCAGCAGTCAAGACAGGTCTAGATTGGATGAGCAGTTCTTC
CASSQDRSRLDEQFF
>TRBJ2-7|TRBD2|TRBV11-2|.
TGTGCCAGCAGCCCATCGGGACTAGCGGGAGACTACGAGCAGTACTTC
CASSPSGLAGDYEQYF
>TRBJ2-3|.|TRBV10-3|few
TGTGCCATCAGGGACAGCGCGAGCACAGATACGCAGTATTTT
CAIRDSASTDTQYF
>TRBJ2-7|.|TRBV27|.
TGTGCCAGCAGCCCAGCGGGCAGGGGCCCCTACGAGCAGTACTTC
CASSPAGRGPYEQYF
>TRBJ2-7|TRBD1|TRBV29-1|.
TGCAGCGTAGGATACAGGGGCTCCTACGAGCAGTACTTC
CSVGYRGSYEQYF
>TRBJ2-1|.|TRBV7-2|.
TGTGCCAGCAGTCCGGGTCCTATCTACAATGAGCAGTTCTTC
CASSPGPIYNEQFF
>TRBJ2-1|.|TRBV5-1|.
TGCGCCAGCAGCTTGTCCCAGGGGTCCTACAATGAGCAGTTCTTC
CASSLSQGSYNEQFF
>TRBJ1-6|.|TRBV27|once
TGTGCCAGCAGTTCGTCCCCCAGGGGAGAATATAATTCACCCCTCCACTTT
CASSSSPRGEYNSPLHF
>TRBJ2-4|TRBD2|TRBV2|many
TGTGCCAGCAGTGAGTTCCTAGCGGGAAACAAAAACATTCAGTACTTC
CASSEFLAGNKNIQYF
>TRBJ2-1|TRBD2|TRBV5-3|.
TGTGCCAGAAGCTACCGGGGACTAGCGGGTATTTTCTACAATGAGCAGTTCTTC
CARSYRGLAGIFYNEQFF
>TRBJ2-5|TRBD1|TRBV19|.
TGTGCCAGTAGTATTAGCCGGGACAGGGGAGAGACCCAGTACTTC
CASSISRDRGETQYF